This TCR beta chain was identified in a study of beta chain features in type 1 diabetes. Losses at the gene ends were 5 bases for V and 2 bases for J; bases not matched to a gene: 12. The CDR3 has 17 amino acids. The germline gives CDR1 MDHEN, CDR2 SYDVKM. About this clone: The target antigen is unknown.

All of the isolated RNA was reverse transcribed, so expressed TCRB transcripts were sequenced. Libraries were prepared by immunoSEQ multiplex PCR; TCRdb keeps only in-frame clonotypes and omits some of them. This table holds under 500,000 clones, around 28% found once. Whole-study findings and limits: TCRB CDR3s were moderately but significantly shorter in Type 1 diabetes patients in all four CD4+ subsets.

Sequencing was performed on naive CD4+ T cells from blood. The chain recombines TRBV28 with TRBJ2-5; the match to TRBD2 covers 9 bases. This clonotype originated in a man between 18 and 35 years old in good health. CDR3 residues: CASSKLAGDGGQETQYF. The CDR3 DNA reads TGTGCCAGCAGTAAGTTAGCGGGAGACGGCGGACAAGAGACCCAGTACTTC.